This TCR beta chain comes out of a study of blood T cell repertoires in COVID-19. Measured with immunoSEQ multiplex PCR; TCRdb has only the in-frame clones, and not every one. The sample includes a few hundred thousand clones, 80% to 95% seen only once; the top ten take 0.86%. CDR3 length: 13 residues. V dropped 2 bases and J dropped 2 bases, with 6 bases sitting between them. Germline values: CDR1 KGHSH, CDR2 LQKENI. This rearrangement joins TRBV18 to TRBJ1-1; D gene ambiguous. The receptor was derived from a woman in her forties who had been exposed to COVID-19. Sequencing used PBMCs or T cells enriched from blood (not recorded which). The CDR3 region has the DNA TGTGCCAGCTCACCATCGCTAAACACTGAAGCTTTCTTT. Its translation is CASSPSLNTEAFF.